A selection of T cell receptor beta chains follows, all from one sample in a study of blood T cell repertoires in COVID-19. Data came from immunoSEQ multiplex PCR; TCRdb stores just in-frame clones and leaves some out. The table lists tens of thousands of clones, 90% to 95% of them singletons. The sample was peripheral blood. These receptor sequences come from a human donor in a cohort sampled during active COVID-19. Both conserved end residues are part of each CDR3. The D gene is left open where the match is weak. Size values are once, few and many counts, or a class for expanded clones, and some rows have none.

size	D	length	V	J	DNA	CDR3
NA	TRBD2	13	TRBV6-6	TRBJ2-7	TGTGCCAGCAGTTCCCGGGGGGAGAACGAGCAGTACTTC	CASSSRGENEQYF
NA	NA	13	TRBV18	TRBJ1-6	TGCGCCAGCTCGCGCGACAGGAATTCACCCCTCCACTTT	CASSRDRNSPLHF
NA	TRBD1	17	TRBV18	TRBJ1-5	TGTGCCAGCTCACCACCATCGGGAGGGGGCCGTGATCAGCCCCAGCATTTT	CASSPPSGGGRDQPQHF
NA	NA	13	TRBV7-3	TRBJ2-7	TGTGCCAGCAGCTCGGGGTTTGGCTACGAGCAGTACTTC	CASSSGFGYEQYF
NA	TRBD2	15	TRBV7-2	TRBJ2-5	TGTGCCAGCAGCTCCCGGACTAGTTGGCAAGAGACCCAGTACTTC	CASSSRTSWQETQYF
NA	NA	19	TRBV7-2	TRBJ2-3	TGTGCCAGCAGCTTAGTTTTAATGTCGAGGCAAATCGATTTAGATACGCAGTATTTT	CASSLVLMSRQIDLDTQYF
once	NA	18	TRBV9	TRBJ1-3	TGTGCCAGCAGTAAAGGGACCGGTAGGGGGGGCTCCGGAAACACCATATATTTT	CASSKGTGRGGSGNTIYF
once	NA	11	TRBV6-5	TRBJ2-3	TGTGCCAGCAGTCAAACAGATACGCAGTATTTT	CASSQTDTQYF
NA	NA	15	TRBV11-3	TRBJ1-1	TGTGCCAGCATTTCATTTGGACATCAGAACACTGAAGCTTTCTTT	CASISFGHQNTEAFF
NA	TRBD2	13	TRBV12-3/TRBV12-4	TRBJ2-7	TGTGCCAGCCGTCGGTCGGGGGGGGACGAGCAGTACTTC	CASRRSGGDEQYF
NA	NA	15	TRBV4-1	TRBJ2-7	TGCGCCAGCAGCCAAGGTTTTTTTTCCCAGGACGAGCAGTACTTC	CASSQGFFSQDEQYF
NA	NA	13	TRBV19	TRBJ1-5	TGTGCCAGTAGTATAGGCGGAAATCAGCCCCAGCATTTT	CASSIGGNQPQHF
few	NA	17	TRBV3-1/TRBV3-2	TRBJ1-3	TGTGCCAGCAGCACCGGAGGACAGACATTCTCTGGAAACACCATATATTTT	CASSTGGQTFSGNTIYF
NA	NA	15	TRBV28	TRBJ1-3	TGTGCCAGCAGTTTGGGGGGGAACTCTGGAAACACCATATATTTT	CASSLGGNSGNTIYF
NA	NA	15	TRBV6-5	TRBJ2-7	TGTGCCAGCAGTCAAACAGGGACGCTTACCTACGAGCAGTACTTC	CASSQTGTLTYEQYF
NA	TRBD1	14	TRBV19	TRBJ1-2	TGTGCCAGTAGGCCGGGACAGCAGACCTATGGCTACACCTTC	CASRPGQQTYGYTF
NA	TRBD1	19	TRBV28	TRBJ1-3	TGTGCCAGCAGTTCCTCTCCCGGGACAGGGGCTAGCTCTGGAAACACCATATATTTT	CASSSSPGTGASSGNTIYF
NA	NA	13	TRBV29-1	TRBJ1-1	TGCAGCGTTGAACGGCGGTCGAACACTGAAGCTTTCTTT	CSVERRSNTEAFF
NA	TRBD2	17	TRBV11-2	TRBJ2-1	TGTGCCAGCAGCCTAGCAGCGCGGACTAGCGGGTTGAATGAGCAGTTCTTC	CASSLAARTSGLNEQFF
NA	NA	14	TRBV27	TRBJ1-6	TGTGCCAGCAGTCGGACACAAAATAATTCACCCCTCCACTTT	CASSRTQNNSPLHF
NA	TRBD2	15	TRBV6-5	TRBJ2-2	TGTGCCAGCAGTCGGGAGGGACACCTCACCGGGGAGCTGTTTTTT	CASSREGHLTGELFF
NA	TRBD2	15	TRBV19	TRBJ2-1	TGTGCCAGTAGGAGTCAAGGACTAGTCTACAATGAGCAGTTCTTC	CASRSQGLVYNEQFF
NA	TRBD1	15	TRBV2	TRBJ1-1	TGTGCCAGCAGGCCGGGACAGGGGATGAACACTGAAGCTTTCTTT	CASRPGQGMNTEAFF
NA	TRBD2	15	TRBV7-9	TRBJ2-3	TGTGCCAGCAGCCCTATTACCGGACTAGCAGATACGCAGTATTTT	CASSPITGLADTQYF
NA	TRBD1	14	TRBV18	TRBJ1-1	TGTGCCAGCTCACCTGGGACAGGTAGCACTGAAGCTTTCTTT	CASSPGTGSTEAFF
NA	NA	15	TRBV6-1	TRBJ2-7	TGTGCCAGCAGTGAAGGGGGAGGCTCCGCCTACGAGCAGTACTTC	CASSEGGGSAYEQYF
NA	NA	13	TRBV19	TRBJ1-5	TGTGCCAGCTCCACAGGGATGGGACAGCCCCAGCATTTT	CASSTGMGQPQHF
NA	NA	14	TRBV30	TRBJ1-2	TGTGCCTGGTCGTCCGGCAGTCCCGGGGATGGCTACACCTTC	CAWSSGSPGDGYTF
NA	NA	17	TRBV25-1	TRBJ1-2	TGTGCCAGCAGTGATCTATCTGGAGACAGACTTTCATATGGCTACACCTTC	CASSDLSGDRLSYGYTF
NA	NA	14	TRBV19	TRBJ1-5	TGTGCCAGCATGGTCGGGGGAGATAATCAGCCCCAGCATTTT	CASMVGGDNQPQHF
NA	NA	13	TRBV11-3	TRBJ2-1	TGTGCCAGCAGCTTAGTTTCAGATTCTGAGCAGTTCTTC	CASSLVSDSEQFF
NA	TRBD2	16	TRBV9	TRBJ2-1	TGTGCCAGCAGCGTAGGTGGGAGGGATGTTTACAATGAGCAGTTCTTC	CASSVGGRDVYNEQFF
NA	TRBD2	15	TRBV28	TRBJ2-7	TGTGCCAGCAGTTTAGGCGGGGGGGCCTCCTACGAGCAGTACTTC	CASSLGGGASYEQYF
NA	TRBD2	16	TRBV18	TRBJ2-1	TGTGCCAGCTCACCTTCCGCGGGACTAAATTACAATGAGCAGTTCTTC	CASSPSAGLNYNEQFF
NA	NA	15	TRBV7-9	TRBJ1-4	TGTGCCAGCAGCTTACAGGGGCAGGAAGGTGAAAAACTGTTTTTT	CASSLQGQEGEKLFF
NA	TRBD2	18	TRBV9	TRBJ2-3	TGTGCCAGCAGCGAGCCTAGCGGGAGGGCCGCCTCCCCAGATACGCAGTATTTT	CASSEPSGRAASPDTQYF
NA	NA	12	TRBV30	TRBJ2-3	TGTGCCTGGAGTGTATCCTTAGATACGCAGTATTTT	CAWSVSLDTQYF
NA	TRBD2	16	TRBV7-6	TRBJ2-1	TGTGCCAGCAGTTACTCCGGGGGGATCTCCTACAATGAGCAGTTCTTC	CASSYSGGISYNEQFF
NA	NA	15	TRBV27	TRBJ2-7	TGTGCCAGCAGTCCCGAGAGCGTCCGCAACTACGAGCAGTACTTC	CASSPESVRNYEQYF
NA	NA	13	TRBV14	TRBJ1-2	TGTGCCAGCAGCCCCCCCGGGGGAGGATTCTACACCTTC	CASSPPGGGFYTF
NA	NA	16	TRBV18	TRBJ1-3	TGTGCCAGCTCACCCGAGCGGGTTCAAGCGGCAGGCACCATATATTTT	CASSPERVQAAGTIYF
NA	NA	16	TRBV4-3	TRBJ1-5	TGCGCCAGCAGCCAAGGTCGACACCATAGCAATCAGCCCCAGCATTTT	CASSQGRHHSNQPQHF
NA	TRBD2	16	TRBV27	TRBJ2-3	TGTGCCAGCCGAGGACTAGCGGGCCCCCCTAAGAGGACGCAGTATTTT	CASRGLAGPPKRTQYF
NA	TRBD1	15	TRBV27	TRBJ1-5	TGTGCCAGCAGTTCCGGGACAGGGAGCGATCAGCCCCAGCATTTT	CASSSGTGSDQPQHF
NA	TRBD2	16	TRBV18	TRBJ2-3	TGTGCCAGCTCACCGGGACTAGCCTTCAGCACAGATACGCAGTATTTT	CASSPGLAFSTDTQYF
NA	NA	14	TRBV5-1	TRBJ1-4	TGCGCCAGCAGCCCAGAGCGTTCGCGGGAAAAACTGTTTTTT	CASSPERSREKLFF
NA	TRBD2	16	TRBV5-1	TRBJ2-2	TGCGCCAGCAGCTTGTCAGGACTAGAAGCAGCCGGGGAGCTGTTTTTT	CASSLSGLEAAGELFF
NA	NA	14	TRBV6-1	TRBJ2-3	TGTGCCAGCAGTGAACCCAGGACAGCAGATACGCAGTATTTT	CASSEPRTADTQYF
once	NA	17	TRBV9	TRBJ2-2	TGTGCCAGCAGCGTAAGTCTGGCACTACCCGAGACCGGGGAGCTGTTTTTT	CASSVSLALPETGELFF
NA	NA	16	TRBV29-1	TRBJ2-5	TGCAGCGTTCGAGCAGACGGGCAGGGCCGGAAAGAGACCCAGTACTTC	CSVRADGQGRKETQYF
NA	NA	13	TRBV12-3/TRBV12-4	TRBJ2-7	TGTGCCAGCAGTTTTTCAGGGGTCTACGAGCAGTACTTC	CASSFSGVYEQYF
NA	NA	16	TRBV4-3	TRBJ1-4	TGCGCCAGCAGCCAATACAGCGGGGGGCCTAATGAAAAACTGTTTTTT	CASSQYSGGPNEKLFF
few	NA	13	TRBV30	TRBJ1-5	TGTGCCTGGAGTGGGGGGGAGCACCAGCCCCAGCATTTT	CAWSGGEHQPQHF